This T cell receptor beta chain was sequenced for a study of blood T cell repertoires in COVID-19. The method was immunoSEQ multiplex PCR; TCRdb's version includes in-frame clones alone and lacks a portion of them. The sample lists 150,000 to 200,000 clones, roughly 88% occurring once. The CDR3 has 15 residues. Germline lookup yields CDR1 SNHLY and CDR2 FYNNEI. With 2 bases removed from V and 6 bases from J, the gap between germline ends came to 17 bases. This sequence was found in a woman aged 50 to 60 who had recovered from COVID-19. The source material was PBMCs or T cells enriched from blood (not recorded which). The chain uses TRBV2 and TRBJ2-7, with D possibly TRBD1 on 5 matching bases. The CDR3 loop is CASSESRTTSGEQYF. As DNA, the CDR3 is TGTGCCAGCAGTGAATCTCGGACAACCTCGGGCGAGCAGTACTTC.